A selection of T cell receptor beta chains follows, all from one sample in a study of blood T cell repertoires in COVID-19. TCRdb's table, derived via immunoSEQ multiplex PCR, lists solely in-frame clones and lacks some. This table holds over 120,000 clones, around 81% found once. Sample: peripheral blood. All receptors derive from a human donor in a cohort sampled during active COVID-19. The CDR3 runs from the conserved cysteine through the conserved F or W. D genes are given only for firm matches. Only some rows state a clone size, as once, few, many or a class for expanded clones.

J | V | size | D | CDR3 | DNA
TRBJ1-2 | TRBV27 | . | . | CASSLSRHDYGYTF | TGTGCCAGCAGTTTATCCCGACATGACTATGGCTACACCTTC
TRBJ2-1 | TRBV27 | . | TRBD1 | CASSSRQGWNEQFF | TGTGCCAGCAGTTCTCGACAGGGTTGGAATGAGCAGTTCTTC
TRBJ1-5 | TRBV6-5 | . | . | CASSPLQVYQPQHF | TGTGCCAGCAGCCCCCTTCAGGTTTATCAGCCCCAGCATTTT
TRBJ1-1 | TRBV5-6 | . | TRBD1 | CASRKDRGRGDTEAFF | TGTGCCAGCAGGAAAGACAGGGGGCGGGGAGACACTGAAGCTTTCTTT
TRBJ2-1 | TRBV11-1 | . | . | CASSFGNEQFF | TGTGCCAGCAGCTTCGGCAATGAGCAGTTCTTC
TRBJ2-7 | TRBV29-1 | . | TRBD1 | CSVGTGTGSYEQYF | TGCAGCGTTGGAACCGGGACAGGGTCCTACGAGCAGTACTTC
TRBJ2-3 | TRBV2 | . | TRBD2 | CASRVGRAFADTQYF | TGTGCCAGCCGCGTCGGGAGGGCCTTCGCAGATACGCAGTATTTT
TRBJ1-5 | TRBV6-2/TRBV6-3 | . | . | CASSYSNSRSNQPQHF | TGTGCCAGCAGTTATTCTAACAGTCGAAGCAATCAGCCCCAGCATTTT
TRBJ1-1 | TRBV18 | few | TRBD1 | CASSPTGQNTEAFF | TGTGCCAGCTCACCGACAGGGCAGAACACTGAAGCTTTCTTT
TRBJ2-7 | TRBV7-2 | . | TRBD2 | CASSLVRSLAGALYEQYF | TGTGCCAGCAGCTTAGTGCGATCGCTAGCGGGAGCTCTGTACGAGCAGTACTTC
TRBJ1-1 | TRBV18 | . | . | CASSPGTISGGTEAFF | TGTGCCAGCTCACCAGGGACCATATCAGGAGGGACTGAAGCTTTCTTT
TRBJ2-3 | TRBV11-2 | . | TRBD2 | CASSIGLAGPPDTQYF | TGTGCCAGCAGCATCGGACTAGCGGGACCCCCGGATACGCAGTATTTT
TRBJ1-2 | TRBV5-1 | . | TRBD1 | CASSLGQGPHGYTF | TGCGCCAGCAGCTTGGGACAGGGGCCTCATGGCTACACCTTC
TRBJ2-7 | TRBV19 | . | TRBD2 | CASSIVSGKSYEQYF | TGTGCCAGTAGTATCGTCAGCGGGAAGAGCTACGAGCAGTACTTC